This T cell receptor beta chain originates from a study of OX40 agonist ivuxolimab in advanced cancers. The wider study: Partial responses, seen in three patients, involved one hepatocellular carcinoma and two cutaneous melanomas.

Profiling relied on immunoSEQ multiplex PCR, and the TCRdb table lists in-frame clones only, not all of them. The sample consists of around 66,000 clones, roughly 85% of them appearing once. The study sampled blood at baseline, cycle 4 day 1, and cycle 7 day 1. Of note for this clone: Its specificity is unknown.

Germline CDR1 and CDR2: SNHLY and FYNNEI. Trimming pared 3 bases from V and 11 bases from J, leaving 17 bases between. The CDR3 is 14 residues long. General study findings and limits: Normalized T-cell clonal expansion was also low in a subset of nonresponders. Among expanded peripheral T cells, antigen specificity went undetermined.

The starting material was CD4+ or CD8+ T cells sorted from blood, obtained in a trial of the OX40 agonist ivuxolimab. The chain recombines TRBV2 with TRBJ2-1; no clear D gene. The receptor was derived from an adult with an advanced solid tumor such as melanoma, head and neck, liver or kidney cancer. CDR3 sequence: CASSENVGLGKQFF. In nucleotides, the CDR3 is TGTGCCAGCAGTGAGAACGTCGGCCTGGGAAAGCAGTTCTTC.